The source of this T cell receptor beta chain is a study of T cell responses to AZD1222 COVID-19 vaccine. Points from the study as a whole: Repertoires were collected only later (after the peak T cell response had occurred). Unmutated regions of variants are reportedly targeted by nearly half of spike-specific TCRs.

Regarding this clone: Its antigen is unidentified.

Profiling relied on immunoSEQ multiplex PCR, and the TCRdb table lists in-frame clones only, not all of them. The table has 150,000 or so clones, approximately 90% seen once. Germline V gene data show CDR1 as SNHLY and CDR2 as FYNNEI. V dropped 5 bases and J dropped 5; count of bases not matched to a gene: 5. This CDR3 has 13 amino acids. This TCR was recovered from an adult in good health. Sequences were derived from peripheral blood, sampled on day 0 of AZD1222 vaccination. The chain combines TRBV2 with TRBJ2-5; 7 positions match TRBD1. Here the CDR3 DNA reads TGTGCCAGCAGTCAAGGGGGCGGTGAGACCCAGTACTTC. The encoded protein is CASSQGGGETQYF.